This T cell receptor (beta chain) was captured in a study of blood T cell repertoires in COVID-19 (dated by TCRdb to the early 2020s). Study-wide context: Samples from collaborators originated in the United States, Italy and Spain and spanned both the acute and convalescent phases of COVID-19. Where available, HLA class I and class II types were taken from metadata supplied by the sample provider and were not determined by assay-based typing. Deeply sampled blood TCRbeta repertoires from subjects exposed to, actively infected with, or recovered from COVID-19 were included in the dataset. Samples were obtained from the ongoing ImmuneRACE study (first 160 participants) and from 1,254 subjects provided by 6 global collaborators. Sample metadata almost always included a de-identified subject ID, COVID-19 status, age in years and sex. The repertoires were released in a freely available public database intended as a resource for research on the immune response to SARS-CoV-2. The material from the prospective study consisted of cDNA or gDNA derived from T cells, B-cell-depleted T cells, or PBMCs. What the authors observed across the whole study: The amount of clinical and demographic metadata varied by source and participant and was provided uncurated.

CDR1 and CDR2 are read off the germline V gene as MDHEN and SYDVKM. V is reduced by 4 bases and J by 0 bases, leaving a spacing of 12 bases between them. Taken from cysteine to phenylalanine, the CDR3 has 15 residues. Only the CDR3 portion is preserved as DNA: 45 bases, with reading frame beginning at the first base. About this clone: Its antigen is unknown. No base quality values were provided; no much bigger clone lies one nucleotide off.

One collaborating source in Seattle enrolled patients while the patients were actively infected and followed the patients over time throughout the course of disease. Collaborating institutions collected whole blood in K2EDTA tubes following their own protocols. For TCRbeta analysis, collaborators shipped samples as frozen whole blood, isolated PBMCs, or DNA extracted from either of those sample types. The immunoSEQ Assay, a bias-controlled multiplex PCR, was used to amplify TCRbeta CDR3 regions from genomic DNA. In the authors' own workflow: Within the assay, amplification of reference gene primers was used to estimate how many nucleated cells each sample contained. Sequence reads were collapsed and filtered to measure the absolute abundance of every unique TCRbeta CDR3 rearrangement. For each sample, productive Simpson clonality was calculated as the square root of Simpson's diversity index across productive rearrangements. TCRdb took over this immuneACCESS table, retaining in-frame rearrangements with V and J assigned. Such tables are incomplete; in checked studies, under half of the missing clones stem from an unresolved V gene, and the remainder is unexplained. The DNA gave D and trimming, while V, J and clone size come from that table. This sample lists some 190,000 clones; more than 75% were detected once. The leading ten clones occupy around 8% of the sample.

This TCR derives from a woman aged 60-75 years with COVID-19, enrolled during active disease. Rearrangement joined TRBV28 to TRBJ1-2, and TRBD1 may be the D gene, going by 5 matching bases. Specimen: peripheral blood. At the DNA level, the sequence is TGTGCCAGCAGTTCCCACAGGCGAACTAACTATGGCTACACCTTC. This yields the protein CASSSHRRTNYGYTF.